Listed below are T cell receptor beta chains from one sample, sequenced in a study of monozygotic twins with inflammatory bowel disease. TCRdb reanalyzed the 5' RACE reads, giving one entry per CDR3 protein sequence and no DNA. This sample's table reports around 370,000 distinct CDR3 sequences. Input material: blood. These receptors originate from a human donor with ulcerative colitis or Crohn's disease, or a healthy co-twin of an affected twin (not recorded which). Each CDR3 is given with its conserved first and last residue.

j_call	v_call	cdr3_aa
TRBJ2-5	TRBV29-1	CSVEDWQSLETQYF
TRBJ2-3	TRBV5-1	CASSLEAGSTDTQYF
TRBJ2-5	TRBV24-1	CATSPGGSETQYF
TRBJ2-2	TRBV29-1	CSVVQGFTNTGELFF
TRBJ2-2	TRBV7-2	CASSPSRQGELFF
TRBJ2-7	TRBV29-1	CSVGEGFAYEQYF
TRBJ1-1	TRBV3-1	CASSLTRDRAFF
TRBJ1-3	TRBV6-2/TRBV6-3	CASSYGRSSGNTIYF
TRBJ2-2	TRBV9	CASSVTASGVGELFF
TRBJ1-1	TRBV5-1	CASSLAPPVAFF
TRBJ1-6	TRBV5-1	CASSLYRDRGSSYNSPLHF
TRBJ1-6	TRBV7-2	CASSLVRNSNSPLHF
TRBJ2-5	TRBV20-1	CSAQPVSGARETQYF
TRBJ2-2	TRBV6-2/TRBV6-3	CASSYVTTKTGELFF
TRBJ1-5	TRBV30	CAWSLIGGLNQPQHF
TRBJ1-2	TRBV4-3	CASSQGPGMYYGYTF
TRBJ1-5	TRBV6-2/TRBV6-3	CASSYPGGFGQPQHF
TRBJ2-5	TRBV20-1	CSAQTSGAETQYF
TRBJ2-3	TRBV20-1	CSAGPGGADTQYF
TRBJ2-5	TRBV5-1	CASSLSTAEKETQYF
TRBJ2-1	TRBV18	CASSPMLGQGGEQFF
TRBJ2-2	TRBV6-1	CASSVGYRGTGELFF
TRBJ2-2	TRBV20-1	CSANRGIGELFF
TRBJ2-1	TRBV6-1	CASSRDRGLAYNEQFF
TRBJ1-6	TRBV10-3	CATRPGEYNSPLHF
TRBJ2-5	TRBV7-2	CASSLASGETQYF
TRBJ2-1	TRBV27	CASSLIVGGAGFDEQFF
TRBJ2-3	TRBV11-3	CASSLSGADTQYF
TRBJ2-7	TRBV6-5	CASSYSGYHEQYF
TRBJ2-1	TRBV7-2	CASSLSAGGVPHEQFF
TRBJ1-3	TRBV7-2	CASSSMQGSGNTIYF
TRBJ1-1	TRBV20-1	CSARAGWASGPEAFF
TRBJ2-3	TRBV12-3/TRBV12-4	CASRAMLVRPTTDTQYF
TRBJ2-7	TRBV9	CASSVQGAGPREQYF
TRBJ2-4	TRBV3-1	CASSQDRRRATSWSKNIQYF
TRBJ2-3	TRBV5-1	CASSLALAGVLTDTQYF
TRBJ2-7	TRBV4-3	CASSRTGAGGPYEQYF
TRBJ2-2	TRBV6-5	CASYRRDTGELFF
TRBJ1-4	TRBV4-3	CASSPRLGAYEKLFF
TRBJ2-7	TRBV18	CASSQRQGFHEQYF
TRBJ1-1	TRBV12-3/TRBV12-4	CASSQGLNTEAFF
TRBJ1-1	TRBV12-3/TRBV12-4	CASRPGTGRTEAFF
TRBJ2-3	TRBV5-1	CASSLDPSGPRYNTDTQYF
TRBJ2-6	TRBV23-1	CASSRTGPSGANVLTF
TRBJ1-1	TRBV28	CASRKGGESTEAFF
TRBJ1-1	TRBV6-2/TRBV6-3	CASSYSRWENTEAFF
TRBJ2-1	TRBV7-8	CASSFVLLGRDNEQFF
TRBJ1-5	TRBV5-1	CASSLNPTGLNQPQHF
TRBJ1-5	TRBV12-3/TRBV12-4	CASSFFGGNQPQHF
TRBJ1-2	TRBV30	CAWSVLSRHHYGYTF
TRBJ1-1	TRBV12-3/TRBV12-4	CASSRGQMNTEAFF
TRBJ1-1	TRBV20-1	CSARDGTGGMGNTEAFF
TRBJ1-1	TRBV6-2/TRBV6-3	CASSYSRKNTEAFF
TRBJ2-3	TRBV7-9	CASSSTTSGGAGDTQYF
TRBJ1-2	TRBV7-2	CASSSYRPNFYGYTF
TRBJ1-5	TRBV7-2	CASSQNRGVNQPQHF
TRBJ1-4	TRBV7-9	CASSLYLKNRGNEKLFF
TRBJ2-5	TRBV6-5	CASRPFGSETQYF